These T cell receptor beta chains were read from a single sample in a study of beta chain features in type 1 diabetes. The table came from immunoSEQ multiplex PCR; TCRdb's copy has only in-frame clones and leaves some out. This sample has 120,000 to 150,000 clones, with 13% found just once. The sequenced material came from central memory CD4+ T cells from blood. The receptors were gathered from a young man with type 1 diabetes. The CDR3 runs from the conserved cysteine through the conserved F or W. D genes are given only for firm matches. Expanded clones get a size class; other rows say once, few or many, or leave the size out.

cdr3_nt: TGTGCCACCGGGACAGGGAAAAACATTCAGTACTTC
cdr3_aa: CATGTGKNIQYF
d_call: TRBD1
clone_size: many
v_call: TRBV28
j_call: TRBJ2-4

cdr3_nt: TGTGCCAGCAGTTTATACGGAGTACAAGAGACCCAGTACTTC
cdr3_aa: CASSLYGVQETQYF
d_call: -
clone_size: few
v_call: TRBV27
j_call: TRBJ2-5

cdr3_nt: TGTGCCAGCAGCAAATGGTCGGGGACCCAGTACTTC
cdr3_aa: CASSKWSGTQYF
d_call: -
clone_size: few
v_call: TRBV7-8
j_call: TRBJ2-5

cdr3_nt: TGTGCCAGCAGTCAACTAACAAGAGAGACCCAGTACTTC
cdr3_aa: CASSQLTRETQYF
d_call: -
clone_size: many
v_call: TRBV28
j_call: TRBJ2-5

cdr3_nt: TGTGCCTGGAGTGTCGGGAGTTCGAACACCGGGGAGCTGTTTTTT
cdr3_aa: CAWSVGSSNTGELFF
d_call: -
clone_size: few
v_call: TRBV30
j_call: TRBJ2-2

cdr3_nt: TGCAGTGCCGCGGAGAACACTGAAGCTTTCTTT
cdr3_aa: CSAAENTEAFF
d_call: -
clone_size: few
v_call: TRBV20-1
j_call: TRBJ1-1

cdr3_nt: TGTGCCAGCAGCCCCGTAGTCGGGGATACGCAGTATTTT
cdr3_aa: CASSPVVGDTQYF
d_call: -
clone_size: -
v_call: TRBV5-4
j_call: TRBJ2-3

cdr3_nt: TGCGCCAGCAGCCCGCGGACAGGGGTGAATGAGCAGTTCTTC
cdr3_aa: CASSPRTGVNEQFF
d_call: TRBD1
clone_size: -
v_call: TRBV10-1
j_call: TRBJ2-1

cdr3_nt: TGTGCCAGCAGCACCTTTGGCTTTAGGGGCCGCACAGATACGCAGTATTTT
cdr3_aa: CASSTFGFRGRTDTQYF
d_call: -
clone_size: -
v_call: TRBV5-4
j_call: TRBJ2-3

cdr3_nt: TGCGCCAGCAGCCAAGATCGGAACTCCGGGACAGATACGCAGTATTTT
cdr3_aa: CASSQDRNSGTDTQYF
d_call: -
clone_size: many
v_call: TRBV4-1
j_call: TRBJ2-3

cdr3_nt: TGTGCCATCAGGACTAGCGGGGGTGGAGAGACCCAGTACTTC
cdr3_aa: CAIRTSGGGETQYF
d_call: TRBD2
clone_size: -
v_call: TRBV10-3
j_call: TRBJ2-5

cdr3_nt: TGTGCCAGCTCCCGCGGCTACCGGGACAGCGACGTCGGGGAGCTGTTTTTT
cdr3_aa: CASSRGYRDSDVGELFF
d_call: TRBD1
clone_size: few
v_call: TRBV18
j_call: TRBJ2-2

cdr3_nt: TGCGCCAGCAGCTTGGTTGGGCTGGGGCAAGAGACCCAGTACTTC
cdr3_aa: CASSLVGLGQETQYF
d_call: -
clone_size: few
v_call: TRBV5-1
j_call: TRBJ2-5

cdr3_nt: TGCGCCAGCAGCCAAGAGAACAGGGGCACTGACTACACTGAAGCTTTCTTT
cdr3_aa: CASSQENRGTDYTEAFF
d_call: TRBD1
clone_size: -
v_call: TRBV4-1
j_call: TRBJ1-1

cdr3_nt: TGTGCCAGCAGTGTGGCGGTACGAGAGACCCAGTACTTC
cdr3_aa: CASSVAVRETQYF
d_call: -
clone_size: few
v_call: TRBV2
j_call: TRBJ2-5

cdr3_nt: TGTGCCAGCAGCTGGGACAGTCGGGGCTACACCTTC
cdr3_aa: CASSWDSRGYTF
d_call: TRBD1
clone_size: few
v_call: TRBV6-5
j_call: TRBJ1-2

cdr3_nt: TGTGCCAGCAGCCAACTAGCGGGGGGGACCTACGAGCAGTACTTC
cdr3_aa: CASSQLAGGTYEQYF
d_call: TRBD2
clone_size: few
v_call: TRBV6-5
j_call: TRBJ2-7

cdr3_nt: TGTGCCAGCAGCCGTGGGGGAACGTACCAAGAGACCCAGTACTTC
cdr3_aa: CASSRGGTYQETQYF
d_call: -
clone_size: many
v_call: TRBV28
j_call: TRBJ2-5

cdr3_nt: TGTGCCAGCAGCTTAGCCCTGACTAGCGGGAGCTTCGATACGCAGTATTTT
cdr3_aa: CASSLALTSGSFDTQYF
d_call: TRBD2
clone_size: few
v_call: TRBV7-8
j_call: TRBJ2-3

cdr3_nt: TGCAGCGTTCGGACAGGGATGCCCTATGGCTACACCTTC
cdr3_aa: CSVRTGMPYGYTF
d_call: TRBD1
clone_size: few
v_call: TRBV29-1
j_call: TRBJ1-2

cdr3_nt: TGCGCCAGCAGCTTGATTGCGGGGTACAATGAGCAGTTCTTC
cdr3_aa: CASSLIAGYNEQFF
d_call: -
clone_size: few
v_call: TRBV5-1
j_call: TRBJ2-1

cdr3_nt: TGTGCCAGCAGCCTGATGGGGCCTCCGAACACCGGGGAGCTGTTTTTT
cdr3_aa: CASSLMGPPNTGELFF
d_call: -
clone_size: -
v_call: TRBV14
j_call: TRBJ2-2

cdr3_nt: TGTGCCAGCAGCACAACCTATGGCTACACCTTC
cdr3_aa: CASSTTYGYTF
d_call: -
clone_size: few
v_call: TRBV5-6
j_call: TRBJ1-2

cdr3_nt: TGCGCCAGCAGCCCAAACACAGATACGCAGTATTTT
cdr3_aa: CASSPNTDTQYF
d_call: -
clone_size: -
v_call: TRBV5-1
j_call: TRBJ2-3

cdr3_nt: TGTGCCAGCAGCTTGGTTCCAGTGGACTATGGCTACACCTTC
cdr3_aa: CASSLVPVDYGYTF
d_call: -
clone_size: once
v_call: TRBV5-6
j_call: TRBJ1-2

cdr3_nt: TGTGCCAGCAGTCCGATAACTGGATCTGGCACAGATACGCAGTATTTT
cdr3_aa: CASSPITGSGTDTQYF
d_call: -
clone_size: -
v_call: TRBV27
j_call: TRBJ2-3

cdr3_nt: TGTGCCAGCAGCTTAATGGGTGGGACAGATACGCAGTATTTT
cdr3_aa: CASSLMGGTDTQYF
d_call: -
clone_size: -
v_call: TRBV11-2
j_call: TRBJ2-3

cdr3_nt: TGTGCCAGCAGTCGTGACAGGGCGACTGAAGCTTTCTTT
cdr3_aa: CASSRDRATEAFF
d_call: TRBD1
clone_size: few
v_call: TRBV2
j_call: TRBJ1-1

cdr3_nt: TGTGCCAGCAGCGCCCGGGCCACAGGCCGGCAGTACTTC
cdr3_aa: CASSARATGRQYF
d_call: -
clone_size: many
v_call: TRBV9
j_call: TRBJ2-7

cdr3_nt: TGTGCCAGCAGTTACGTTCGTGATGGGGGTGGCCAGTACTTC
cdr3_aa: CASSYVRDGGGQYF
d_call: -
clone_size: -
v_call: TRBV6-5
j_call: TRBJ2-5

cdr3_nt: TGTGCCAGCAGCCCAGGGTTGCAGGCACATGAAGCTTTCTTT
cdr3_aa: CASSPGLQAHEAFF
d_call: -
clone_size: few
v_call: TRBV7-8
j_call: TRBJ1-1

cdr3_nt: TGTGCCAGCAGCGCGGACCACACTGAAGCTTTCTTT
cdr3_aa: CASSADHTEAFF
d_call: -
clone_size: few
v_call: TRBV6-1
j_call: TRBJ1-1

cdr3_nt: TGCGCCAGCAGCGAGCAGGAGACCGAAAAACTGTTTTTT
cdr3_aa: CASSEQETEKLFF
d_call: -
clone_size: -
v_call: TRBV5-1
j_call: TRBJ1-4

cdr3_nt: TGTGCCAGCAGCCGGACAGTCGGGGACTATGGCTACACCTTC
cdr3_aa: CASSRTVGDYGYTF
d_call: -
clone_size: -
v_call: TRBV28
j_call: TRBJ1-2

cdr3_nt: TGCGCCAGCAGCCAAGGGATCGGAGTTATGAACACTGAAGCTTTCTTT
cdr3_aa: CASSQGIGVMNTEAFF
d_call: -
clone_size: -
v_call: TRBV4-1
j_call: TRBJ1-1

cdr3_nt: TGTGCCAGCAAAAATTTTCGCCAGGTCAATCAGCCCCAGCATTTT
cdr3_aa: CASKNFRQVNQPQHF
d_call: -
clone_size: few
v_call: TRBV6-5
j_call: TRBJ1-5

cdr3_nt: TGTGCCAGCAGCCAAGGGGCTGGGGCCAACGTCCTGACTTTC
cdr3_aa: CASSQGAGANVLTF
d_call: -
clone_size: few
v_call: TRBV7-8
j_call: TRBJ2-6

cdr3_nt: TGTGCCAGTAGTAGGGGCTCGGGATCGGACATTCAGTACTTC
cdr3_aa: CASSRGSGSDIQYF
d_call: -
clone_size: few
v_call: TRBV19
j_call: TRBJ2-4

cdr3_nt: TGTGCCACCAGCAGTGGGGACTTTAACTATGGCTACACCTTC
cdr3_aa: CATSSGDFNYGYTF
d_call: -
clone_size: -
v_call: TRBV15
j_call: TRBJ1-2

cdr3_nt: TGCAGCTTAAGCCGGGGTGGACAAGAGACCCAGTACTTC
cdr3_aa: CSLSRGGQETQYF
d_call: -
clone_size: -
v_call: TRBV29-1
j_call: TRBJ2-5

cdr3_nt: TGTGCCAGCAAAGACAGGGGGATCAATGAGCAGTTCTTC
cdr3_aa: CASKDRGINEQFF
d_call: TRBD1
clone_size: -
v_call: TRBV19
j_call: TRBJ2-1

cdr3_nt: TGTGCCAGCAGCCAGCCCCAAGCAGGGGGCGGCGAGCAGTACTTC
cdr3_aa: CASSQPQAGGGEQYF
d_call: TRBD1
clone_size: -
v_call: TRBV4-2
j_call: TRBJ2-7

cdr3_nt: TGCGCCAGCAGCCGAGGATGGGGGGTGAACACTGAAGCTTTCTTT
cdr3_aa: CASSRGWGVNTEAFF
d_call: -
clone_size: -
v_call: TRBV4-1
j_call: TRBJ1-1

cdr3_nt: TGCAGCGTTGAAGGGGGAGGCGGGAACTATGGCTACACCTTC
cdr3_aa: CSVEGGGGNYGYTF
d_call: -
clone_size: -
v_call: TRBV29-1
j_call: TRBJ1-2

cdr3_nt: TGTGCCAGTAGTATAGCCCCCGGCACCGGGGAGCTGTTTTTT
cdr3_aa: CASSIAPGTGELFF
d_call: -
clone_size: many
v_call: TRBV19
j_call: TRBJ2-2

cdr3_nt: TGTGCCTGGAGTGGTTCCGGCGGCGAGCAGTACTTC
cdr3_aa: CAWSGSGGEQYF
d_call: -
clone_size: many
v_call: TRBV30
j_call: TRBJ2-7